The 18 T cell receptor beta chains listed next were all sequenced from one sample in a study of blood T cell repertoires in COVID-19. Method: immunoSEQ multiplex PCR; TCRdb's copy keeps in-frame clones and lacks some. The table has over 150,000 clones, 84% seen once. The specimen was peripheral blood. The origin of the receptors is a man in his late teens or twenties with active or convalescent COVID-19.

V is TRBV4-3 and J is TRBJ2-3, with 10 bases aligning to TRBD1. The CDR3 sequence is 17 residues long. J gave up 5 bases and V 3 bases, and 11 bases lay outside the gene matches. Germline V gene sequence: CDR1 LGHNA, CDR2 YSLEER. CDR3 sequence (DNA): TGCGCCAGCAGCCAGGGTGGTGGGACAGGGGTGGAAGATACGCAGTATTTT. Translating gives CASSQGGGTGVEDTQYF.

The rearrangement joins TRBV16 to TRBJ1-4; a weak D match, TRBD1 (6 bases). The CDR3 contains 14 residues. Germline CDR1 is KGHSY and CDR2 is FQNENV. The V end lost 5 bases, the J end lost 5 bases, and 12 bases lay between the germline ends. CDR3 loop: CASSDDRLNEKLFF. CDR3 nucleotides: TGTGCCAGCAGCGATGACAGGTTAAATGAAAAACTGTTTTTT.

This chain connects TRBV28 to TRBJ2-5, with D possibly matching TRBD2 (6 bases). V lost 2 bases and J lost 5, with 15 bases in between. CDR1 MDHEN and CDR2 SYDVKM come from the germline V gene. CDR3 length equals 15 residues. The CDR3: CASSLGSVAGETQYF. In DNA, the CDR3 is TGTGCCAGCAGTTTAGGCTCCGTGGCGGGGGAGACCCAGTACTTC.

The genes are TRBV5-4 and TRBJ1-4, with D unresolved. Germline CDR1 and CDR2: SGHNT and YYREEE (reference sequence). The V and J ends lost 4 bases and 5 bases respectively, with 15 bases between them. The CDR3 sequence is 15 residues long. The CDR3 sequence is CASSHDGVHNEKLFF. The CDR3 nucleotides are TGTGCCAGCAGCCACGACGGAGTCCACAATGAAAAACTGTTTTTT. The entire variable domain, with the rest obtained from reference TRBV5-4 and TRBJ1-4, is as follows: ETGVTQSPTHLIKTRGQQVTLRCSSQSGHNTVSWYQQALGQGPQFIFQYYREEENGRGNFPPRFSGLQFPNYSSELNVNALELDDSALYLCASSHDGVHNEKLFFGSGTQLSVL.

The chain is built from TRBV7-9 and TRBJ1-1, with 10 nucleotides matching TRBD1. Per the germline V gene, CDR1 is SEHNR and CDR2 is FQNEAQ (reference sequence). This CDR3 region has 14 residues. J gave up 4 bases and V 3 bases, and 2 bases lay outside the gene matches. The CDR3 DNA reads TGTGCCAGCAGCTTTGGACAGGGGGGCACTGAAGCTTTCTTT. It specifies CASSFGQGGTEAFF.

This chain links TRBV11-2 with TRBJ2-3, with 10 nucleotides matching TRBD1. Germline V gene lookup returns CDR1 SGHAT and CDR2 FQNNGV. This CDR3 region has 17 residues. V shed 0 bases, J shed 4 bases, and the junction held 7 bases outside the gene matches. Here the CDR3 reads CASSLDGGQGEADTQYF. CDR3 DNA sequence: TGTGCCAGCAGCTTAGACGGTGGACAGGGGGAGGCAGATACGCAGTATTTT.

J is TRBJ1-4 and V is TRBV27, with D unresolved. The CDR3 is 14 residues long. Germline V gives CDR1 MNHEY, CDR2 SMNVEV (reference sequence). V was pared by 7 bases and J by 2 bases, with 11 bases between. CDR3: CASTSLATNEKLFF. The DNA for the CDR3 is TGTGCCAGCACCTCGTTAGCTACTAATGAAAAACTGTTTTTT.

In this sample, this clone turned up once. The CDR3 sequence: CASNGQPNTEAFF. The CDR3 nucleotides read TGTGCTAGTAACGGACAGCCGAACACTGAAGCTTTCTTT. The chain uses TRBV12-5 and TRBJ1-1, with D tentatively TRBD1 (6 bases). The CDR3 spans 13 residues. The ends were cut back, 8 bases at V and 1 base at J, with 11 bases in the middle. Germline CDR1 reads LGHNT; CDR2 reads FRNRAP.

The chain employs TRBV6-5 and TRBJ1-1, with a possible D match to TRBD1 (5 bases). V gave up 7 bases and J gave up 4 bases, with 10 bases separating them. The CDR3 consists of 12 residues. CDR1 is MNHEY and CDR2 is SVGAGI in the germline V gene. The CDR3 region is CASTRGGTEAFF. The CDR3 DNA sequence: TGTGCCAGCACTCGGGGGGGCACTGAAGCTTTCTTT.

The chain employs TRBV7-9 and TRBJ2-5; a weak D match, TRBD1 (5 bases). The CDR3 runs to 15 residues. Germline V gene lookup returns CDR1 SEHNR and CDR2 FQNEAQ (reference sequence). Trimming cost V 5 bases and J 3 bases, with 16 bases left between them. The CDR3 DNA follows: TGTGCCAGCAGCCCCAGCAGGGTTAGGGAAGAGACCCAGTACTTC. Encoded protein: CASSPSRVREETQYF.

This clone has more than one count but fewer than ten. This chain joins TRBV12-3 or TRBV12-4 and TRBJ2-2; 9 nucleotides line up with TRBD1. This CDR3 has 13 residues. The V and J ends lost 6 bases and 4 bases, in that order; junction bases with no gene match: 0. The CDR3 DNA sequence: TGTGCCAGCAGGACAGGGGGCACCGGGGAGCTGTTTTTT. Residues: CASRTGGTGELFF.

The chain uses TRBV28 and TRBJ2-7, with TRBD1 identical over 8 bases. Germline V gives CDR1 MDHEN, CDR2 SYDVKM. The CDR3 runs 13 residues. J was trimmed by 2 bases and V by 6 bases; bases with no gene match: 3. This chain's CDR3 is CASRGQGPYEQYF. The DNA of the CDR3 is TGTGCCAGCAGAGGACAGGGACCCTACGAGCAGTACTTC.

The chain links TRBV12-5 to TRBJ1-1; a weak D match, TRBD1 (5 bases). Trimming pared 3 bases from V and 5 bases from J, leaving 10 bases between. The CDR3 sequence is 13 residues long. The germline gives CDR1 LGHNT, CDR2 FRNRAP. The CDR3 DNA is TGTGCTAGTGGTTTTTTTGGGGGGACTGAAGCTTTCTTT. This sequence encodes CASGFFGGTEAFF.

The rearrangement links TRBV4-2 to TRBJ1-4, with 8 bases fitting TRBD1. Trimming cost V 1 base and J 0 bases; bases outside gene matches: 7. CDR3 size: 18 residues. Germline CDR1 is LGHNA and CDR2 is YNFKEQ. The CDR3 DNA sequence: TGTGCCAGCAGCCAAGGGGACAGGCGTGCGACAACTAATGAAAAACTGTTTTTT. As protein: CASSQGDRRATTNEKLFF.

The genes are TRBV2 and TRBJ1-5; no definite D call. Germline V CDR1 and CDR2: SNHLY, FYNNEI. V gave up 6 bases and J gave up 4 bases, with 10 bases separating them. This CDR3 has 13 residues. In DNA, the CDR3 is TGTGCCAGCAGCGGAGAGCTAAATCAGCCCCAGCATTTT. This sequence encodes CASSGELNQPQHF.

The chain's CDR3 is CSGRDLSTDTQYF. Written as DNA, the CDR3 is TGCAGCGGGAGGGATCTGAGCACAGATACGCAGTATTTT. This chain links TRBV29-1 with TRBJ2-3; D is possibly TRBD2 (6 bases). CDR3 size: 13 residues. The germline V gene has CDR1 SQVTM and CDR2 ANQGSEA. The V end was cut by 7 bases, the J end by 0 bases, with 11 bases between.

The chain couples TRBV29-1 to TRBJ2-7; perhaps TRBD1 as D (6 bases). The CDR3 extends over 13 amino acids. V was cut by 2 bases and J by 6 bases, with 14 bases left in between. Per germline, CDR1 SQVTM and CDR2 ANQGSEA. The CDR3 nucleotides read TGCAGCGTTGAATCTGGCAGGGGAAGCGAGCAGTACTTC. Amino acid sequence: CSVESGRGSEQYF.

The chain is built from TRBV6-5 and TRBJ2-3; 7 bases match TRBD2. Trimming removed 6 bases from V and 3 bases from J; junction bases left unmatched: 9. This CDR3 is built from 15 residues. Germline CDR1 is MNHEY and CDR2 is SVGAGI. In DNA form, the CDR3 reads TGTGCCAGCAGCCTTGACGGACTAGGGACAGATACGCAGTATTTT. This sequence encodes CASSLDGLGTDTQYF.